This T cell receptor (beta chain) was recorded in a study of OX40 agonist ivuxolimab in advanced cancers. Clones were sequenced by immunoSEQ multiplex PCR, and TCRdb holds only the in-frame ones, with some missing. Counted here are around 19,000 clones, about 82% occurring once; the ten biggest clones make up roughly 25%. CDR3 length: 15 residues. Germline V gene lookup returns CDR1 SGHDT and CDR2 YYEEEE. V was shortened by 0 bases and J by 8 bases, with 17 bases between the two germline ends. The receptor comes from an adult with an advanced solid tumor such as melanoma, head and neck, liver or kidney cancer. The source was CD4+ or CD8+ T cells sorted from blood, collected in a trial of the OX40 agonist ivuxolimab. The chain uses TRBV5-6 and TRBJ1-2; unclear D gene. CDR3 coding DNA: TGTGCCAGCAGCTTGGCCGCGGACGGTGGAGAAGGCTACACCTTC. It translates to CASSLAADGGEGYTF. The whole variable domain, remainder taken from reference TRBV5-6 and TRBJ1-2, is DAGVTQSPTHLIKTRGQQVTLRCSPKSGHDTVSWYQQALGQGPQFIFQYYEEEERQRGNFPDRFSGHQFPNYSSELNVNALLLGDSALYLCASSLAADGGEGYTFGSGTRLTVV.